These T cell receptor beta chains were read from a single sample in a study of T cells after posttransplantation cyclophosphamide. Only in-frame clones appear in the TCRdb table, and some are missing; sequencing was by immunoSEQ multiplex PCR. This sample has 50,000 to 60,000 clones, with 90% to 95% found just once. The sample was PBMCs. The source is a woman under 40 in good health and a related stem cell transplant donor. Each CDR3 is given with its conserved first and last residue. D genes are given only for firm matches.

j_gene	d_gene	len	v_gene	CDR3nt	CDR3aa
TRBJ2-7	-	13	TRBV28	TGTGCCAGCAGTTTAAGCCACAGCTACGAGCAGTACTTC	CASSLSHSYEQYF
TRBJ1-1	-	14	TRBV2	TGTGCCAGCAGCGGGGGGGCCCAAGATACTGAAGCTTTCTTT	CASSGGAQDTEAFF
TRBJ1-1	-	13	TRBV6-1	TGTGCCAGCAAGCGCCAGCTGAACACTGAAGCTTTCTTT	CASKRQLNTEAFF
TRBJ1-2	-	12	TRBV28	TGTGCCAGCAGTTTACGGGGGTATGGCTACACCTTC	CASSLRGYGYTF
TRBJ1-1	TRBD1	15	TRBV9	TGTGCCAGCAGCCCTCTCCAGGGGGTTGACACTGAAGCTTTCTTT	CASSPLQGVDTEAFF
TRBJ2-5	TRBD1	15	TRBV14	TGTGCCAGCAGCCAAATTAGGACAGGGGACGAGACCCAGTACTTC	CASSQIRTGDETQYF
TRBJ1-5	TRBD1	14	TRBV19	TGTGCCAGTAGTTCATACAGGGGTGACCAGCCCCAGCATTTT	CASSSYRGDQPQHF
TRBJ2-7	-	14	TRBV14	TGTGCCAGCAGCCAAGATTTCGGGTTCGGCTGGCAGTACTTC	CASSQDFGFGWQYF
TRBJ1-1	TRBD1	15	TRBV19	TGTGCCAGTAGTCTAGGGACAGGGGAAGGGACTGAAGCTTTCTTT	CASSLGTGEGTEAFF
TRBJ2-1	-	14	TRBV5-5	TGTGCCAGCAGCTTGGGAGGGGGTTTCAATGAGCAGTTCTTC	CASSLGGGFNEQFF
TRBJ1-2	TRBD1	16	TRBV28	TGTGCCAGCGGAGATACAGGGGTGGGGGATAACTATGGCTACACCTTC	CASGDTGVGDNYGYTF
TRBJ1-2	-	8	TRBV29-1	TGCGGGGAGGGAGGCTACACCTTC	CGEGGYTF
TRBJ1-3	TRBD1	14	TRBV29-1	TGCAGCGTCCCGGGACAGGGCTCAGGAAACACCATATATTTT	CSVPGQGSGNTIYF
TRBJ1-6	-	13	TRBV7-9	TGTGCCAGCAGCCGCGACAGGTATCATCCCCTCCACTTT	CASSRDRYHPLHF
TRBJ2-4	TRBD2	14	TRBV7-9	TGTGCCAGCAGCACCGGGGGGGGAGGCGGCATTCAGTACTTC	CASSTGGGGGIQYF
TRBJ1-1	-	17	TRBV21-1	TGTGCCAGCAGCAACTATTGTAGGAGGAAATGGAACACTGAAGCTTTCTTT	CASSNYCRRKWNTEAFF